These 4 T cell receptor beta chains share one sample of origin, sequenced in a study of early T cells in non-severe SARS-CoV-2 infection. Using its own MiXCR run on the 5' RACE reads, TCRdb lists one record per CDR3 protein. The sample has about 49,000 distinct CDR3 sequences; 5.5% to 6.5% are singletons. Sequencing was performed on whole blood, taken at baseline. These receptors all come from an adult who was a healthcare worker with PCR-confirmed SARS-CoV-2 infection or an uninfected control (not recorded which).

This clonotype came up many times. This chain uses TRBV9 with TRBJ2-1, with D unresolved. The CDR3 spans 14 residues. V dropped 0 bases and J dropped 8 bases, with 12 bases sitting between them. Germline V CDR1 and CDR2: SGDLS, YYNGEE. CDR3 sequence: CASSVADPTYEQFF. DNA for the CDR3: TGTGCCAGCAGCGTAGCGGACCCGACGTATGAGCAGTTCTTC.

The chain employs TRBV12-3 or TRBV12-4 and TRBJ1-6; TRBD1 aligns across 7 bases. The V and J ends lost 7 bases and 7 bases, in that order; junction bases with no gene match: 7. The CDR3 consists of 14 residues. CDR3 bases: TGTGCCAGCAACGACGACAGGGCCAATTCACCCCTCCACTTT. Amino acids: CASNDDRANSPLHF.

This clonotype counts as medium-sized. The rearrangement uses TRBV13 and TRBJ2-3, with 9 bases that match TRBD2. CDR1 and CDR2 (germline): PRHDT, FYEKMQ (reference sequence). The V and J ends lost 5 bases and 1 base, in that order; junction bases with no gene match: 7. The CDR3 has 16 residues. The CDR3 spells CASSIKRGARTDTQYF. The CDR3 DNA follows: TGTGCCAGCAGCATCAAGCGGGGGGCACGCACAGATACGCAGTATTTT.

The CDR3 DNA follows: TGTGCCATCAGTGAGTCGGGTCTCTATGGCTACACCTTC. Translating it yields CAISESGLYGYTF. The V and J genes are TRBV10-3 and TRBJ1-2, with D unresolved. With 0 bases removed from V and 4 bases from J, the gap between germline ends came to 6 bases. Germline V gene data show CDR1 as ENHRY and CDR2 as SYGVKD. This CDR3 contains 13 residues.